A single T cell receptor beta chain is shown here with its context. Source study methods: How many nucleated cells were present was estimated from reference gene primer amplification. Data came from immunoSEQ multiplex PCR; TCRdb stores just in-frame clones and leaves some out. The V and J calls and clone size were taken over from that table, and D and trimming were inferred from the DNA. Of 200,000 to 300,000 clones in the sample, approximately 86% were seen once. The sample comes from a study of blood T cell repertoires in COVID-19. Study overall: Specimens from acute and convalescent COVID-19 originated in the United States, Italy and Spain.

The CDR3 loop spans 16 amino acids. Germline loops: CDR1 SGHRS, CDR2 YFSETQ. V was pared by 2 bases and J by 5 bases, with 10 bases of the junction left unmatched. This receptor was obtained from a woman under 30 who had recovered from COVID-19. The chain combines TRBV5-1 with TRBJ2-3; the match to TRBD2 covers 8 bases. The sample taken for sequencing was PBMCs or T cells enriched from blood (not recorded which). The CDR3 reads CASSFEGAGVKDTQYF. The CDR3 coding sequence is TGCGCCAGCAGCTTCGAAGGAGCGGGAGTGAAAGATACGCAGTATTTT.